The 17 T cell receptor beta chains given below trace back to one sample, sequenced in a study of T cells expressing NK-cell markers. TCRdb reprocessed the 5' RACE reads; each CDR3 protein has one entry and no DNA is given. This table lists 300,000 to 500,000 distinct CDR3 sequences. Material: blood T cells: a sorted CD56 or NKG2C T cell subset, CD4+ or CD8+ T cells, or bulk PBMC T cells (not recorded which). Receptor source: a woman in her 50s in good health.

V is TRBV6-1 and J is TRBJ1-1. The CDR3 length is 15 residues. Germline lookup yields CDR1 MNHNS and CDR2 SASEGT. Here the CDR3 reads CASRQLLGVGTEAFF.

V and J are TRBV4-1 and TRBJ2-7; TCRdb gives TRBD1 as the D gene, but with no DNA this cannot be confirmed. Germline assignment: CDR1 MGHRA and CDR2 YSYEKL. This CDR3 has 15 residues. The CDR3 sequence is CASSQDTGVGYEQYF.

The chain joins TRBV12-3 or TRBV12-4 to TRBJ1-2; TCRdb's D call of TRBD1 is untestable without DNA. The CDR3 covers 15 residues. CDR3 in amino acids: CASSFSLGQGYGYTF.

The chain joins TRBV5-1 to TRBJ2-3; TCRdb gives TRBD2 as the D gene, but with no DNA this cannot be confirmed. The CDR3 has 16 residues. In germline, CDR1 is SGHRS, CDR2 YFSETQ. This CDR3 is CASSTGLSSFTDTQYF.

The V and J genes are TRBV5-1 and TRBJ1-1; TCRdb indicates TRBD1, and absent DNA this call remains unverified. The CDR3 sequence is 14 residues long. Germline V CDR1 and CDR2: SGHRS, YFSETQ. This CDR3 reads CASSPAGMNTEAFF.

The rearrangement joins TRBV5-1 to TRBJ2-7. The germline gives CDR1 SGHRS, CDR2 YFSETQ. The CDR3 is made up of 13 amino acids. The CDR3 reads CASSFGGDYEQYF.

The rearrangement joins TRBV24-1 to TRBJ1-1. The CDR3 runs to 13 residues. In germline, CDR1 is KGHDR, CDR2 SFDVKD. CDR3 protein: CATRDGPNTEAFF.

The V gene is TRBV5-1, the J gene TRBJ2-1. CDR1 is SGHRS, CDR2 YFSETQ, per germline. The CDR3 sequence is 12 residues long. The CDR3 region is CASSLASDWVFF.

The chain couples TRBV5-1 to TRBJ2-1. CDR3 length: 15 amino acids. Germline V gene sequence: CDR1 SGHRS, CDR2 YFSETQ. CDR3 sequence: CASSFSSGTLNEQFF.

This chain connects TRBV29-1 to TRBJ2-1; without DNA, the TCRdb call of TRBD1 cannot be checked. Per germline, CDR1 SQVTM and CDR2 ANQGSEA. The CDR3 runs to 16 residues. The chain's CDR3 is CSVATLRASSYNEQFF.

The chain links TRBV27 to TRBJ1-1. Germline V gene sequence: CDR1 MNHEY, CDR2 SMNVEV (reference sequence). The CDR3 has 13 amino acids. The CDR3 sequence is CASSTKGGTEAFF.

The gene calls are TRBV5-6 and TRBJ2-3; TCRdb indicates TRBD2, and absent DNA this call remains unverified. The V gene's germline CDR1 is SGHDT and CDR2 YYEEEE. The CDR3 is 12 amino acids. The CDR3 spells CASSVSSYTQYF.

This chain joins TRBV6-5 and TRBJ2-1; the D call of TRBD2 rests on TCRdb alone, since no DNA is present to check it. The germline CDR1 and CDR2 sequences are MNHEY and SVGAGI. The CDR3 is made up of 18 amino acids. The CDR3 spells CASSYGQMLAGKYNEQFF.

The rearrangement uses TRBV7-9 and TRBJ2-6. The CDR3 loop spans 15 amino acids. Germline V CDR1 and CDR2: SEHNR, FQNEAQ (reference sequence). CDR3 sequence reads: CASSAIRSGANVLTF.

The chain employs TRBV7-8 and TRBJ2-1; TCRdb gives TRBD2 as the D gene, but with no DNA this cannot be confirmed. Per germline, CDR1 SGHVS and CDR2 FQNEAQ. CDR3 length: 18 residues. The chain's CDR3 is CASSVSTSGGASYNEQFF.

This chain joins TRBV3-1 and TRBJ2-2. Looked up from germline, CDR1 is LGHDT and CDR2 is YNNKEL (reference sequence). The CDR3 runs 14 residues. The CDR3 loop is CASSQPHSRGELFF.

The chain uses TRBV20-1 and TRBJ2-5. CDR1 and CDR2 (germline): DFQATT, SNEGSKA (reference sequence). This CDR3 region has 13 residues. The CDR3 is CSAFMDPQETQYF.